This T cell receptor beta chain was sequenced for a study of blood T cell repertoires in COVID-19. In the study overall: Specimens from acute and convalescent COVID-19 originated in the United States, Italy and Spain.

V shed 5 bases, J shed 3 bases, and the junction held 7 bases outside the gene matches. Germline V gene data show CDR1 as SGHNT and CDR2 as YENEEA. The CDR3 length is 14 residues. Clones were sequenced by immunoSEQ multiplex PCR, and TCRdb holds only the in-frame ones, with some missing. The sample has over 45,000 clones, 65% to 90% seen once. The rearrangement joins TRBV11-3 to TRBJ2-7; 7 nucleotides match TRBD1. Sequencing was done on a sample of peripheral blood. The receptor was derived from a woman of 80 years or more with acute or convalescent COVID-19. DNA of the CDR3: TGTGCCAGCAGCCCTACCGGGACAGACTACGAGCAGTACTTC. Protein product: CASSPTGTDYEQYF. Based on the CDR3 plus reference TRBV11-3 and TRBJ2-7, the full variable domain is EAGVVQSPRYKIIEKKQPVAFWCNPISGHNTLYWYLQNLGQGPELLIRYENEEAVDDSQLPKDRFSAERLKGVDSTLKIQPAELGDSAVYLCASSPTGTDYEQYFGPGTRLTVT.